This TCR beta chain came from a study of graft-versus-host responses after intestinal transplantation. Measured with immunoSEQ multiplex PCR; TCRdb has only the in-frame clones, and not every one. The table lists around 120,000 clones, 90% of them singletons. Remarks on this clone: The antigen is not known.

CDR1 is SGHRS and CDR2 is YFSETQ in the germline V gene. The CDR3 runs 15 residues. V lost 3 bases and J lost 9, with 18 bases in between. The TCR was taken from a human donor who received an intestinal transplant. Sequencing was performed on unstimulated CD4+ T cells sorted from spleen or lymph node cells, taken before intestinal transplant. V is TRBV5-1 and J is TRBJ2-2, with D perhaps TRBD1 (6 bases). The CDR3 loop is CASSYGAGEIRELFF. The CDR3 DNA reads TGCGCCAGCAGCTATGGCGCAGGGGAGATTAGGGAGCTGTTTTTT.